Shown below are 32 T cell receptor beta chains from a single sample sequenced in a study of T cell repertoires in aging, cancer and after chemotherapy. A mixed TRB-A/B primer pool amplified rearranged TRB by multiplex touch-down PCR. TCRdb itself ran the multiplex PCR reads through MiXCR, one entry per CDR3 protein. The table shows more than 2,500 distinct CDR3 sequences, with over 30% occurring only once. Amplification of TCR beta used genomic DNA extracted from peripheral blood. The sample was blood. These receptors came from a human donor in good health.

In this sample, this clonotype is medium-sized. The CDR3 sequence: CASRPQGSEQYF. The DNA for the CDR3 is TGTGCCAGCCGACCTCAGGGCAGCGAGCAGTACTTC. The rearrangement links TRBV6-6 to TRBJ2-7; D is perhaps TRBD1 (5 bases). With 8 bases removed from V and 6 bases from J, the gap between germline ends came to 14 bases. The CDR3 spans 12 residues. Germline CDR1 MNHNY, CDR2 SVGAGI (reference sequence).

The V call is TRBV19, the J call TRBJ1-1; the D is unclear. Per germline, CDR1 LNHDA and CDR2 SQIVND (reference sequence). The CDR3 spans 13 residues. V gave up 10 bases and J gave up 0 bases, with 12 bases separating them. This CDR3 is CATRAAVNTEAFF. Here the CDR3 DNA reads TGTGCCACCAGAGCGGCGGTGAACACTGAAGCTTTCTTT. The variable domain in full, completed from reference TRBV19 and TRBJ1-1, reads DGGITQSPKYLFRKEGQNVTLSCEQNLNHDAMYWYRQDPGQGLRLIYYSQIVNDFQKGDIAEGYSVSREKKESFPLTVTSAQKNPTAFYLCATRAAVNTEAFFGQGTRLTVV.

By proportion, this clonotype is medium-sized (0.01 to 0.1%). This chain joins TRBV7-9 and TRBJ2-4; tentatively, D is TRBD1 or TRBD2 (6 bases each). The V end lost 5 bases, the J end lost 9 bases, and 17 bases lay between the germline ends. This CDR3 has 14 amino acids. In germline, CDR1 is SEHNR, CDR2 FQNEAQ (reference sequence). This chain's CDR3 is CASSGNRDSFIQYF. DNA of the CDR3: TGTGCCAGCAGCGGGAACAGGGACTCTTTCATTCAGTACTTC.

Sample share makes this clonotype medium-sized. The rearrangement links TRBV29-1 to TRBJ2-3; no reliable D call. The ends were cut back, 7 bases at V and 3 bases at J, with 14 bases in the middle. Germline CDR1 and CDR2: SQVTM and ANQGSEA. The CDR3 covers 13 residues. CDR3 sequence reads: CSARTPGTDTQYF. The CDR3 bases are TGCAGCGCAAGGACCCCAGGAACAGATACGCAGTATTTT.

V usage is TRBV6-1 and J usage is TRBJ1-5; tentatively, D is TRBD1 (6 bases). This CDR3 region has 13 residues. Trimming cost V 5 bases and J 5 bases, with 10 bases left between them. Germline lookup yields CDR1 MNHNS and CDR2 SASEGT. CDR3 bases: TGTGCCAGCAGTTACAGGGTCGATCAGCCCCAGCATTTT. This encodes CASSYRVDQPQHF.

This clonotype is medium-sized in the sample. The CDR3 DNA reads TGTGCCAGCAGCTTATTCCACAATCAGCCCCAGCATTTT. Its translation is CASSLFHNQPQHF. V usage is TRBV7-3 and J usage is TRBJ1-5; D unclear. CDR1 SGHTA and CDR2 FQGTGA come from the germline V gene. The CDR3 runs to 13 residues. With 2 bases removed from V and 3 bases from J, the gap between germline ends came to 5 bases.

This clonotype is deemed large. The chain uses TRBV7-6 and TRBJ2-1; a possible D gene is TRBD2 (5 bases). The CDR3 is 14 residues long. Trimming removed 0 bases at V and 5 bases at J, with 8 bases between. CDR1 is SGHVS and CDR2 is FNYEAQ in the germline V gene. The chain's CDR3 is CASSLARGNNEQFF. In DNA form, the CDR3 reads TGTGCCAGCAGCTTAGCACGAGGGAACAATGAGCAGTTCTTC.

This clonotype was counted once. J is TRBJ2-3 and V is TRBV29-1, with D perhaps given as TRBD1 or TRBD2 (5 bases each). The CDR3 has 14 amino acids. Germline CDR1 SQVTM, CDR2 ANQGSEA. Trimming left V 3 bases short and J 1 base short, with 11 bases between. Written as DNA, the CDR3 is TGCAGCGTTGAGGGACCCCTGGGCACAGATACGCAGTATTTT. Its protein is CSVEGPLGTDTQYF.

In this sample, this clonotype turned up a few times. The rearrangement uses TRBV5-1 and TRBJ2-7; 10 bases match TRBD2. The CDR3 is 14 amino acids. CDR1 SGHRS and CDR2 YFSETQ come from the germline V gene. V lost 4 bases and J lost 2; bases outside the gene matches: 3. CDR3 sequence (DNA): TGCGCCAGCAGCACTAGCGGGACCCCCTACGAGCAGTACTTC. Residues: CASSTSGTPYEQYF. Supplemented by reference TRBV5-1 and TRBJ2-7, the full variable domain reads KAGVTQTPRYLIKTRGQQVTLSCSPISGHRSVSWYQQTPGQGLQFLFEYFSETQRNKGNFPGRFSGRQFSNSRSEMNVSTLELGDSALYLCASSTSGTPYEQYFGPGTRLTVT.

This clonotype is medium-sized in the sample. The chain joins TRBV6-1 to TRBJ1-1; D remains unclear. CDR3 size: 13 residues. The V gene's germline CDR1 is MNHNS and CDR2 SASEGT. V shed 5 bases and J shed 0 bases, with 7 bases lying between them. The CDR3 DNA is TGTGCCAGCAGTTCTACGGTGAACACTGAAGCTTTCTTT. This translates into CASSSTVNTEAFF.

This chain uses TRBV6-4 with TRBJ2-3, with D tentatively TRBD1 (5 bases). Trimming removed 0 bases at V and 2 bases at J, with 9 bases between. Germline assignment: CDR1 MRHNA and CDR2 SNTAGT. The CDR3 consists of 15 residues. Here the CDR3 reads CASSDSKGHTDTQYF. Written as DNA, the CDR3 is TGTGCCAGCAGTGACTCGAAGGGGCACACAGATACGCAGTATTTT.

In its sample, this clonotype ranks as medium-sized. CDR3 amino acids: CSARLSGSSYEQYF. For the CDR3, the DNA is TGCAGTGCTAGATTGAGCGGGAGCTCCTACGAGCAGTACTTC. The chain carries TRBV20-1 and TRBJ2-7, with 8 bases identical to TRBD2. The germline V gene has CDR1 DFQATT and CDR2 SNEGSKA (reference sequence). V lost 2 bases, J lost 0 bases, and 3 bases stayed unmatched. This CDR3 contains 14 residues.

This clonotype is medium-sized. The chain employs TRBV12-3 or TRBV12-4 and TRBJ2-7, with D uncertain. The CDR3 covers 11 residues. V lost 2 bases and J lost 5, with 4 bases in between. CDR3 residues: CASSLRDEQYF. CDR3 coding DNA: TGTGCCAGCAGTTTAAGAGACGAGCAGTACTTC.

This sequence joins TRBV5-1 and TRBJ1-4, with D tentatively TRBD1 (5 bases). CDR3 size: 18 residues. V lost 2 bases and J 0 bases, leaving 17 bases between the germline ends. Germline CDR1 reads SGHRS; CDR2 reads YFSETQ. DNA of the CDR3: TGCGCCAGCAGCTTTGAGGTCTCGTGGGGGGCAACTAATGAAAAACTGTTTTTT. The encoded protein is CASSFEVSWGATNEKLFF.

Relative to its sample, this clonotype is medium-sized. The rearrangement joins TRBV20-1 to TRBJ2-3; tentative D call: TRBD2 (7 bases). V was trimmed by 0 bases and J by 4 bases, leaving 11 bases between them. CDR3 size: 14 residues. Germline lookup yields CDR1 DFQATT and CDR2 SNEGSKA (reference sequence). The CDR3 nucleotides read TGCAGTGCTAGAGATGGAGGGGGGGCAGATACGCAGTATTTT. Protein product: CSARDGGGADTQYF.

This chain's CDR3 is CASSLLAGAYEQYF. DNA of the CDR3: TGTGCCAGCAGTTTATTGGCGGGGGCCTACGAGCAGTACTTC. The chain is built from TRBV27 and TRBJ2-7, with TRBD2 matching over 7 bases. Per germline, CDR1 MNHEY and CDR2 SMNVEV (reference sequence). The length of the CDR3 is 14 residues. Trimming took 1 base from V and 2 from J; bases not matched to a gene: 2.

The chain couples TRBV20-1 to TRBJ2-7; TRBD1 aligns across 9 bases. Germline V lookup: CDR1 DFQATT, CDR2 SNEGSKA (reference sequence). The CDR3 sequence is 13 residues long. Trimming took 6 bases from V and 5 from J; bases not matched to a gene: 8. This CDR3 is CSAPGTGLDEQYF. For the CDR3, the DNA is TGCAGTGCGCCCGGGACAGGGCTGGACGAGCAGTACTTC.

This clonotype is medium-sized by share. The V and J genes are TRBV12-3 or TRBV12-4 and TRBJ2-7, with D possibly being TRBD2 (7 bases). The ends were cut back, 2 bases at V and 4 bases at J, with 18 bases in the middle. The CDR3 contains 16 residues. The CDR3 region is CASSLREGGGPYEQYF. The CDR3 nucleotides read TGTGCCAGCAGTTTAAGGGAGGGGGGGGGGCCTTACGAGCAGTACTTC.

CDR3 nucleotide sequence: TGTGCCAGCAGCCAAGATAACGGGCCTTCACCCCTCCACTTT. Its translation is CASSQDNGPSPLHF. The chain combines TRBV4-2 with TRBJ1-6; no clear D. The CDR3 length is 14 residues. Trimming left V 0 bases short and J 9 bases short, with 9 bases between. Germline-derived CDR1 and CDR2 are LGHNA and YNFKEQ.

The chain joins TRBV5-1 to TRBJ1-6; 8 bases are shared with TRBD1. The CDR3 is 17 residues long. Per germline, CDR1 SGHRS and CDR2 YFSETQ. J gave up 0 bases and V 6 bases, and 8 bases lay outside the gene matches. The CDR3 bases are TGCGCCAGCAACCCGTCAGGGGGCGCCTCCTATAATTCACCCCTCCACTTT. Protein product: CASNPSGGASYNSPLHF.

The chain joins TRBV5-1 to TRBJ1-1; D is unclear. Trimming pared 0 bases from V and 1 base from J, leaving 7 bases between. Germline assignment: CDR1 SGHRS and CDR2 YFSETQ. The CDR3 is 14 residues long. DNA for the CDR3: TGCGCCAGCAGCTTGGGCTCAGGGAACACTGAAGCTTTCTTT. Residues: CASSLGSGNTEAFF.

By proportion, this clonotype is medium-sized. The V and J genes are TRBV5-6 and TRBJ2-7; perhaps TRBD1 as D (5 bases). Trimming cost V 0 bases and J 6 bases, with 16 bases left between them. From germline, CDR1 is SGHDT and CDR2 YYEEEE. There are 15 residues in the CDR3. CDR3 coding DNA: TGTGCCAGCAGCTTGGTTGGCCTGCAGGGCTGCGAGCAGTACTTC. Its protein product is CASSLVGLQGCEQYF. The complete variable domain, with remaining parts taken from reference TRBV5-6 and TRBJ2-7, reads DAGVTQSPTHLIKTRGQQVTLRCSPKSGHDTVSWYQQALGQGPQFIFQYYEEEERQRGNFPDRFSGHQFPNYSSELNVNALLLGDSALYLCASSLVGLQGCEQYFGPGTRLTVT.

By sample share, this clonotype is medium-sized (0.01 to 0.1%). The CDR3 is CASIPGPNTEAFF. Here the CDR3 DNA reads TGTGCCAGCATCCCGGGGCCGAACACTGAAGCTTTCTTT. This rearrangement joins TRBV5-4 to TRBJ1-1; D might be TRBD1 (5 bases). The CDR3 runs to 13 residues. Germline-derived CDR1 and CDR2 are SGHNT and YYREEE (reference sequence). Trimming took 6 bases from V and 1 from J, leaving 10 bases between them.

This clonotype was observed once. The rearrangement joins TRBV20-1 to TRBJ2-5; 15 bases agree with TRBD2. The CDR3 extends over 14 amino acids. Germline V gene data show CDR1 as DFQATT and CDR2 as SNEGSKA (reference sequence). Losses at the gene ends were 6 bases for V and 5 bases for J; bases not matched to a gene: 4. CDR3 in amino acids: CSAPGTSGGETQYF. The CDR3 nucleotides are TGCAGTGCGCCCGGGACTAGCGGGGGGGAGACCCAGTACTTC.

This clonotype counts as medium-sized. V is TRBV7-2 and J is TRBJ2-2, with D possibly being TRBD1 (6 bases). Germline CDR1 is SGHTA and CDR2 is FQGNSA. The V end lost 1 base, the J end lost 6 bases, and 9 bases lay between the germline ends. The CDR3 extends over 14 amino acids. Here the CDR3 DNA reads TGTGCCAGCAGCTTAGGGACAGCATCCGGGGAGCTGTTTTTT. Its protein product is CASSLGTASGELFF.

By share, this clonotype ranks as medium-sized (0.01 to 0.1%). The rearrangement uses TRBV5-1 and TRBJ2-7; 10 bases align to TRBD1. The CDR3 covers 14 residues. Germline CDR1 reads SGHRS; CDR2 reads YFSETQ. V was clipped by 5 bases and J by 4 bases; unmatched bases: 6. CDR3 nucleotide sequence: TGCGCCAGCAGGACGGGGACAGGGGCTTACGAGCAGTACTTC. Translating gives CASRTGTGAYEQYF.

The chain carries TRBV20-1 and TRBJ1-5; tentatively, D is TRBD1 (6 bases). Trimming left V 2 bases short and J 6 bases short, with 11 bases between. This CDR3 comprises 13 residues. The germline gives CDR1 DFQATT, CDR2 SNEGSKA (reference sequence). The chain's CDR3 is CSARTDRLQPQHF. The CDR3, as DNA: TGCAGTGCTAGAACGGACAGACTTCAGCCCCAGCATTTT.

Judged by abundance, this clonotype is medium-sized (0.01 to 0.1%). The chain uses TRBV11-2 and TRBJ1-3; D unresolved. The length of the CDR3 is 14 residues. The germline V gene encodes CDR1 SGHAT and CDR2 FQNNGV. The V gene lost 1 base and the J gene lost 0 bases, with 4 bases spanning the gap. CDR3 protein: CASSLGSSGNTIYF. DNA for the CDR3: TGTGCCAGCAGCTTAGGTAGCTCTGGAAACACCATATATTTT.

The V call is TRBV6-5, the J call TRBJ1-5; tentative D call: TRBD1 (5 bases). This CDR3 contains 14 residues. The V end lost 4 bases, the J end lost 4 bases, and 11 bases lay between the germline ends. The germline CDR1 and CDR2 sequences are MNHEY and SVGAGI. The DNA for the CDR3 is TGTGCCAGCAGTTTACCGGGGCCAAATCAGCCCCAGCATTTT. It is translated as CASSLPGPNQPQHF.

This clonotype is labeled as large. V and J are TRBV19 and TRBJ2-2, with a possible D match to TRBD1 (6 bases). The germline V gene has CDR1 LNHDA and CDR2 SQIVND (reference sequence). The CDR3 runs to 16 residues. Trimming took 6 bases from V and 0 from J, leaving 14 bases between them. Here the CDR3 reads CASSPGQTPNTGELFF. Written as DNA, the CDR3 is TGTGCCAGTAGCCCGGGACAAACACCGAACACCGGGGAGCTGTTTTTT.

Worth noting for this clonotype: A single base separates this from a much larger clone, so it may be a read error. V usage is TRBV19 and J usage is TRBJ1-4, with 8 bases fitting TRBD1. CDR3 length: 16 residues. Per germline, CDR1 LNHDA and CDR2 SQIVND (reference sequence). CDR3 region: CVSMAPNRGSREKLFF. DNA for the CDR3: TGTGTCAGTATGGCTCCTAACAGGGGGAGTCGGGAAAAACTGTTTTTT.

This clonotype is deemed medium-sized. The genes are TRBV6-2 or TRBV6-3 and TRBJ2-2; a possible D gene is TRBD2 (6 bases). Germline assignment: CDR1 MNHEY and CDR2 SVGEGT. This CDR3 region has 15 residues. V gave up 6 bases and J gave up 11 bases, with 22 bases separating them. CDR3 coding DNA: TGTGCCAGCAGCCCCGGGACTTCCCCGGGGAGCGAGCTGTTTTTT. Protein sequence: CASSPGTSPGSELFF.